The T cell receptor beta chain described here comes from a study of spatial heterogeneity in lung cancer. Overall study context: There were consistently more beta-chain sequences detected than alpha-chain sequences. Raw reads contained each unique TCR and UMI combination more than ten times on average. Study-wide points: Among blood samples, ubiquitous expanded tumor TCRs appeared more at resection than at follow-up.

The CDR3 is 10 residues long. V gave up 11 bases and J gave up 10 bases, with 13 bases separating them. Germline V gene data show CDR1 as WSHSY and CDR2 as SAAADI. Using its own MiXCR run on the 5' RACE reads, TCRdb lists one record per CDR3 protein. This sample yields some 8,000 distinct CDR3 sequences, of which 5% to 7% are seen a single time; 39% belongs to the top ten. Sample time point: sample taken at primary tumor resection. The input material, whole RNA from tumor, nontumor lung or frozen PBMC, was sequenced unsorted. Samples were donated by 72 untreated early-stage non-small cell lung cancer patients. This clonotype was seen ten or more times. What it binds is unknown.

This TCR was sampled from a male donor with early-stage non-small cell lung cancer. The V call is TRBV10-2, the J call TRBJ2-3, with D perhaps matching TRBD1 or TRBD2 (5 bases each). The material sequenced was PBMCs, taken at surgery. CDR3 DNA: TGCGCCTCTCGGGGCTCGGCGCAGTATTTT. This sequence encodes CASRGSAQYF.